This T cell receptor beta chain stems from a study of T-cell reconstitution after alpha-beta-depleted transplantation in children. Preparation of the TCRbeta library used unique molecular identifiers. Using its own MiXCR run on the PCR reads, TCRdb lists one record per CDR3 protein. The table lists 300,000 to 350,000 distinct CDR3 sequences, roughly 25% of them singletons. With respect to this clonotype: The antigen is unknown.

The CDR3 is 14 residues long. Germline trimming cut 2 bases from V and 6 bases from J; bases unmatched to any gene: 5. Germline V CDR1 and CDR2: SGHRS, YFSETQ. Study-wide results and limits: From surviving recipient T cells and thymic progenitors came the high day-60 TCRbeta diversity observed in some patients. From newly produced T cells came most of the T-cell counts and diversity one year after transplant. Two months or so post-transplant, alpha-beta T cells reportedly derived from several hundred expanded graft clones.

This TCR was recovered from a male patient younger than 18 who had a stem cell transplant for acute lymphoblastic leukemia, so the T cells may come from the graft donor. The chain is built from TRBV5-1 and TRBJ2-7; TRBD1 agrees at 10 bases. The sample here was PBMCs, mostly from graft donor cells, taken 180 days after TCRalphabeta/CD19-depleted stem cell transplant. CDR3 coding DNA: TGCGCCAGCAGCTTCAGGACAGGGGGGGGCGAGCAGTACTTC. The encoded protein is CASSFRTGGGEQYF.